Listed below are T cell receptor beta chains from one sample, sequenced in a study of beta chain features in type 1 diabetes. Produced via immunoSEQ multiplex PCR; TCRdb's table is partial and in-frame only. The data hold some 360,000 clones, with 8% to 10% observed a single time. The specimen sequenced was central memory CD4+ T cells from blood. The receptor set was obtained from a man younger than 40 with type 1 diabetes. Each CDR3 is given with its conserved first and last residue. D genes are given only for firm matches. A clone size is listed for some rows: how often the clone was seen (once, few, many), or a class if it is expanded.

CASSSTTGGQPQHF | TGTGCCAGCAGCTCAACCACAGGGGGCCAGCCCCAGCATTTT | TRBJ1-5 | TRBV11-2 | TRBD1 | .
CASSLDRGLAGGETQYF | TGTGCCAGCAGCTTAGATCGAGGGCTAGCGGGAGGGGAGACCCAGTACTTC | TRBJ2-5 | TRBV11-2 | TRBD2 | few
CASRNRGRAYEQYF | TGTGCCAGCAGGAACAGGGGGCGCGCCTACGAGCAGTACTTC | TRBJ2-7 | TRBV27 | TRBD1 | once
CASRLGGNSNQPQHF | TGCGCCAGCAGGCTTGGCGGGAATAGCAATCAGCCCCAGCATTTT | TRBJ1-5 | TRBV5-1 | . | few
CASSTPGPGTQYF | TGTGCCAGTAGTACCCCAGGACCTGGGACCCAGTACTTC | TRBJ2-5 | TRBV19 | . | few
CASSVPSYGYTF | TGCGCCAGCAGCGTACCCTCGTATGGCTACACCTTC | TRBJ1-2 | TRBV5-1 | . | few
CASSFVGARQTNTEAFF | TGCGCCAGCAGCTTTGTGGGCGCAAGGCAGACGAACACTGAAGCTTTCTTT | TRBJ1-1 | TRBV5-1 | . | few
CASSLIGSTDTQYF | TGTGCCAGCAGTTTGATAGGGAGCACAGATACGCAGTATTTT | TRBJ2-3 | TRBV28 | . | few
CASSQDLRFYEQYF | TGCGCCAGCAGCCAAGATCTTCGGTTCTACGAGCAGTACTTC | TRBJ2-7 | TRBV4-3 | . | few
CAGGSGRFYNEQFF | TGTGCCGGGGGGTCAGGTCGCTTCTACAATGAGCAGTTCTTC | TRBJ2-1 | TRBV28 | . | .
CASSSGAGGPRDTQYF | TGTGCCAGCAGCTCGGGAGCGGGAGGGCCGAGAGATACGCAGTATTTT | TRBJ2-3 | TRBV7-2 | TRBD2 | few
CASSKGLGAHCGYTF | TGTGCCAGCAGCAAAGGATTGGGGGCGCATTGTGGCTACACCTTC | TRBJ1-2 | TRBV21-1 | . | .
CASSEPRGRAYTQYF | TGCGCCAGCAGTGAACCGCGCGGGAGGGCCTATACGCAGTATTTT | TRBJ2-3 | TRBV10-1 | TRBD2 | few
CASSSIAGVGETQYF | TGTGCCAGCAGCAGTATAGCGGGAGTCGGAGAGACCCAGTACTTC | TRBJ2-5 | TRBV11-1 | TRBD2 | few
CASSSNSYNEQFF | TGTGCCAGTAGTTCTAACTCCTACAATGAGCAGTTCTTC | TRBJ2-1 | TRBV19 | . | few
CASSQGGVPETQYF | TGTGCCAGCAGCCAAGGGGGGGTACCAGAGACCCAGTACTTC | TRBJ2-5 | TRBV9 | . | few
CASSEGIGVAGEAFF | TGTGCCAGCAGTGAGGGGATAGGGGTAGCGGGAGAAGCTTTCTTT | TRBJ1-1 | TRBV6-1 | . | few